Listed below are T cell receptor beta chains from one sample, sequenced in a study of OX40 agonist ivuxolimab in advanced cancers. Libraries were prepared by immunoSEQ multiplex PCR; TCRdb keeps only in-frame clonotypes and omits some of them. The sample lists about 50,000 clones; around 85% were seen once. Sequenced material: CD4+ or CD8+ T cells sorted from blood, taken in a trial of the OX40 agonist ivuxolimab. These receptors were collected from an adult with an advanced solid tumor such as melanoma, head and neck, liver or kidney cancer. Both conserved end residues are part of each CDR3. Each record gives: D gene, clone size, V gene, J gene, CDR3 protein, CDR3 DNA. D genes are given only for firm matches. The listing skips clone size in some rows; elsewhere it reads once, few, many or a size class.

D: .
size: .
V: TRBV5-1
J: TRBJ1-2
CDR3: CASRLDRRAHGYTF
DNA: TGCGCCAGCAGACTGGACAGAAGAGCCCATGGCTACACCTTC

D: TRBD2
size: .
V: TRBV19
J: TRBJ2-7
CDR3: CASSIRGAGYVGEQYF
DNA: TGTGCCAGTAGTATCCGTGGAGCGGGATACGTCGGCGAGCAGTACTTC

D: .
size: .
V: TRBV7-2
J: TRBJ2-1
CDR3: CASSLGGPTNEQFF
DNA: TGTGCCAGCAGCTTAGGCGGGCCTACCAATGAGCAGTTCTTC

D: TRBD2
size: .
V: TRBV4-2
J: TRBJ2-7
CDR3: CASSPGRGSYEQYF
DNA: TGTGCCAGCAGCCCAGGGAGGGGATCCTACGAGCAGTACTTC

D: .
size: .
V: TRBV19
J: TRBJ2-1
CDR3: CASSIGPSEFF
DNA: TGTGCCAGTAGTATAGGACCGAGCGAGTTCTTC

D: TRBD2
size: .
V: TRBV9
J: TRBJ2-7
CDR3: CASSVAGGSWGEQYF
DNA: TGTGCCAGCAGCGTAGCGGGCGGGAGTTGGGGCGAGCAGTACTTC

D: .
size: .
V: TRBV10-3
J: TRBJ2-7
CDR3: CASSYSSNPYEQYF
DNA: TGTGCCAGCAGTTACTCGAGCAATCCCTACGAGCAGTACTTC

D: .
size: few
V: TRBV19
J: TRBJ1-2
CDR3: CASSRESVYGYTF
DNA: TGTGCCAGCTCGAGGGAGTCCGTTTATGGCTACACCTTC

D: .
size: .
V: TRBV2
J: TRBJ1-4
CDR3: CASDGPPGATNEKLFF
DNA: TGTGCCAGCGACGGTCCACCAGGTGCAACTAATGAAAAACTGTTTTTT

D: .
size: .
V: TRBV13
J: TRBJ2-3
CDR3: CASSLVLGPEYF
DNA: TGTGCCAGCAGCTTAGTCTTGGGACCTGAGTATTTT

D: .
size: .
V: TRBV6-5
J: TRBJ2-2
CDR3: CASSRERNTGELFF
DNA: TGTGCCAGCTCTCGGGAGAGAAACACCGGGGAGCTGTTTTTT

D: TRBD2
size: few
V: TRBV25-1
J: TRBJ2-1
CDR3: CASRGTSGSRVQFF
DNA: TGTGCCAGCAGAGGGACTAGCGGGAGTCGGGTCCAGTTCTTC

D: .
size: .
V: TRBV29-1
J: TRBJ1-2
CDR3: CSVLLGTGNYGYTF
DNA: TGCAGCGTTCTACTCGGGACGGGGAACTATGGCTACACCTTC

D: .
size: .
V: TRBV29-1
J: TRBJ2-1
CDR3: CSAKASGNEQFF
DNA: TGCAGCGCCAAGGCCAGCGGCAATGAGCAGTTCTTC

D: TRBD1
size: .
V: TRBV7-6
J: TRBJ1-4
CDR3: CASSKTGLETNEKLFF
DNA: TGTGCCAGCAGCAAGACAGGGTTGGAAACTAATGAAAAACTGTTTTTT

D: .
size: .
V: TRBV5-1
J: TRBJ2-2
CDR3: CASSLDENTGELFF
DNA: TGCGCCAGCAGCTTGGATGAAAACACCGGGGAGCTGTTTTTT

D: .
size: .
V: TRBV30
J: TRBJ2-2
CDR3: CALQDISNTGELFF
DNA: TGTGCCCTACAGGACATATCGAACACCGGGGAGCTGTTTTTT

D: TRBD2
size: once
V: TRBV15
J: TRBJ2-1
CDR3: CATAAGGSYNEQFF
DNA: TGTGCCACCGCAGCGGGAGGATCCTACAATGAGCAGTTCTTC

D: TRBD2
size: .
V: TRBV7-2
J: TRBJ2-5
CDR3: CASRTGTSGIQETQYF
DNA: TGTGCCAGCAGGACGGGGACTAGCGGGATACAAGAGACCCAGTACTTC

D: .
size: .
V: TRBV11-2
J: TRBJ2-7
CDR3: CASSLDPGREQYF
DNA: TGTGCCAGCAGCTTAGACCCGGGACGCGAGCAGTACTTC

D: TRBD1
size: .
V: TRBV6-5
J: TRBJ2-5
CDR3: CASSRPGQAGETQYF
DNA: TGTGCCAGCAGCCGACCGGGACAGGCGGGGGAGACCCAGTACTTC

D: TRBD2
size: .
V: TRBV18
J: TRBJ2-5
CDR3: CASQPRAGGGETQYF
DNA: TGTGCCAGCCAACCCCGCGCGGGAGGTGGAGAGACCCAGTACTTC

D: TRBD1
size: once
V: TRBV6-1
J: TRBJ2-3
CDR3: CASSGGQGFGDTQYF
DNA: TGTGCCAGCAGTGGGGGACAGGGGTTCGGGGATACGCAGTATTTT

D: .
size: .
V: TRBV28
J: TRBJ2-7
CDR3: CASSSTWTAAYEQYF
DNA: TGTGCCAGCAGTTCTACCTGGACAGCCGCCTACGAGCAGTACTTC

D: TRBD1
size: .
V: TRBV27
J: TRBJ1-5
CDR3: CASRGTARNQPQHF
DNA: TGTGCCAGCAGGGGGACAGCCCGGAATCAGCCCCAGCATTTT

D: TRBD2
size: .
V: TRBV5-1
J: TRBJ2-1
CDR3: CASSLADSGRYNEQFF
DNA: TGCGCCAGCAGCTTGGCAGATAGCGGGAGGTACAATGAGCAGTTCTTC

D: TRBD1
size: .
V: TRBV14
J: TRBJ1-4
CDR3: CASSQDQRQGGEKLFF
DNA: TGTGCCAGCAGCCAAGATCAGCGACAGGGGGGTGAAAAACTGTTTTTT

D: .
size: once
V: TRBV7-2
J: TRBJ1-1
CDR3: CASSSGFEAFF
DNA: TGTGCCAGCAGCTCCGGGTTTGAAGCTTTCTTT

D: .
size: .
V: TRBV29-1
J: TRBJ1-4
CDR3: CSGAAAYNEKLFF
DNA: TGCAGCGGGGCCGCGGCCTATAATGAAAAACTGTTTTTT

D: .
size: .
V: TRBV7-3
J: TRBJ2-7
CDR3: CASAGQHSYEQYF
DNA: TGTGCCAGCGCCGGACAACACTCCTACGAGCAGTACTTC

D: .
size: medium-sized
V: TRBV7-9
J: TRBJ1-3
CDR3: CASSLAGGSGNTIYF
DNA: TGTGCCAGCAGCTTAGCGGGGGGCTCTGGAAACACCATATATTTT

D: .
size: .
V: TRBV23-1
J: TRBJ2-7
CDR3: CASFGGAISSYEQYF
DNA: TGCGCCAGCTTTGGTGGGGCAATCAGCTCCTACGAGCAGTACTTC

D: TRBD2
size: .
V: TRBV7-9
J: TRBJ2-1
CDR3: CASSFTSGSRFF
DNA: TGTGCCAGCAGCTTTACTAGCGGGAGTCGGTTCTTC

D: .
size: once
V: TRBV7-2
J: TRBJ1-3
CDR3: CASSYLPGAGNTIYF
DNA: TGTGCCAGCAGCTATCTACCTGGGGCTGGAAACACCATATATTTT

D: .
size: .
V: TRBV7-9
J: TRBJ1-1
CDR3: CASSLGGLFTEAFF
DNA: TGTGCCAGCAGCTTAGGGGGGCTTTTCACTGAAGCTTTCTTT

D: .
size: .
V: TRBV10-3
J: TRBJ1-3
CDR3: CAISESQGNTIYF
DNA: TGTGCCATCAGTGAGTCTCAGGGAAACACCATATATTTT

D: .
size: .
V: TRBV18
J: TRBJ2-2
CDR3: CASSLRQAYTGELFF
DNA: TGTGCCAGCTCACTGCGACAGGCGTACACCGGGGAGCTGTTTTTT

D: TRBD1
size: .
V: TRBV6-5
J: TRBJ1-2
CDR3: CASSFQGDRGYTF
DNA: TGTGCCAGCAGTTTCCAGGGGGATCGGGGCTACACCTTC

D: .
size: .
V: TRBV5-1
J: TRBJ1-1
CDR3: CASSPSGPRTTEAFF
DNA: TGCGCCAGCAGCCCCAGTGGACCCCGAACCACTGAAGCTTTCTTT

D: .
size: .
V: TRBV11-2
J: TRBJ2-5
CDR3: CASSLGETQYF
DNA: TGTGCCAGCAGCTTGGGGGAGACCCAGTACTTC

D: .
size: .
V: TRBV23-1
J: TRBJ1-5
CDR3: CANRGSDQPQHF
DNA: TGCGCCAACCGAGGGTCTGATCAGCCCCAGCATTTT

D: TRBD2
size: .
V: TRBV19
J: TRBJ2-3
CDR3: CASSKKREGTDTQYF
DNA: TGTGCCAGTAGTAAGAAGCGGGAGGGCACAGATACGCAGTATTTT

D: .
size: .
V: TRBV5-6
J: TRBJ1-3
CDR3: CASSLRTASGNTIYF
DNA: TGTGCCAGCAGCTTGAGGACAGCTTCTGGAAACACCATATATTTT

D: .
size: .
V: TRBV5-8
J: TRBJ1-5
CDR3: CASWARGRENQPQHF
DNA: TGTGCCAGCTGGGCCAGGGGACGGGAAAATCAGCCCCAGCATTTT

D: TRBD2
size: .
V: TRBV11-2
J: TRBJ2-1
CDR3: CASTNTPGLVSGEQFF
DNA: TGTGCCAGCACCAATACTCCGGGACTAGTTAGCGGTGAGCAGTTCTTC

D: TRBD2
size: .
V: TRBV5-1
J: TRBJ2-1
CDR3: CASSFGLAGSRSYNEQFF
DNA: TGCGCCAGCAGCTTCGGACTAGCGGGAAGTAGGTCCTACAATGAGCAGTTCTTC

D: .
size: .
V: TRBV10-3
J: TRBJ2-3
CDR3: CAISDHSQEAPLTDTQYF
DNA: TGTGCCATCAGTGACCACTCCCAGGAGGCCCCCCTCACAGATACGCAGTATTTT

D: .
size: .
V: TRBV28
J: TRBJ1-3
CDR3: CASRRDASSGNTIYF
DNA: TGTGCCAGCAGACGCGACGCCAGCTCTGGAAACACCATATATTTT

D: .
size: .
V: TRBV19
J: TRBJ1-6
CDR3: CASSYAGTSRLNSPLHF
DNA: TGTGCCAGTAGTTATGCCGGGACGTCTAGATTAAATTCACCCCTCCACTTT

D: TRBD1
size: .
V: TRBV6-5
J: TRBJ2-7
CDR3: CASRSGTGLHEQYF
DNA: TGTGCCAGCAGGTCCGGGACAGGGTTACACGAGCAGTACTTC

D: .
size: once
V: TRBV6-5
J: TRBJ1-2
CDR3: CASSKGDLNYGYTF
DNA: TGTGCCAGCAGTAAGGGGGACCTTAACTATGGCTACACCTTC

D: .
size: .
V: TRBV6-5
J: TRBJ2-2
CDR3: CASSSHSGGELFF
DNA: TGTGCCAGCAGTTCCCATAGCGGTGGGGAGCTGTTTTTT

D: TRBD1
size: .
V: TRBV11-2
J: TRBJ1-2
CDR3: CASSTRTGGPPEGYTF
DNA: TGTGCCAGCAGCACCCGGACAGGGGGCCCTCCTGAAGGCTACACCTTC